Presented here are 6 T cell receptor beta chains from one specimen sequenced in a study of cytotoxic CD8 clonotypes in ibrutinib-treated CLL (dated by TCRdb to the early 2020s). The time point label, as the study defines it: roughly 12 months on ibrutinib. Library preparation employed the immunoSEQ multiplex PCR assay. TCRdb mirrors the immuneACCESS table, restricted to in-frame sequences. Some clones are absent from its copies; in checked studies, under half trace to an unresolved V gene, and the reason for the others is unknown. In all, the sample holds about 63,000 clones, and over 60% of those were seen once. Jointly, the top ten make up 40% to 45% of the sample. The sequencing here drew on PBMCs, taken after 12 months of ibrutinib treatment. Receptors originate from a human donor with chronic lymphocytic leukemia.

The J gene is TRBJ2-5, the V gene TRBV6-8; TRBD1 matches 7 bases. Germline values: CDR1 MNHGY, CDR2 SAAAGT. V lost 5 bases and J lost 5; bases outside the gene matches: 11. This CDR3 is built from 15 residues. The CDR3 nucleotides are TGTGCCAGCAGTATCATCACTAACAGGGGCGAGACCCAGTACTTC. Encoded protein: CASSIITNRGETQYF.

This clone appeared many times. The chain is built from TRBV9 and TRBJ2-3; D not certain. This CDR3 comprises 15 residues. V shed 0 bases and J shed 6 bases, with 14 bases lying between them. Looked up from germline, CDR1 is SGDLS and CDR2 is YYNGEE. The CDR3 bases are TGTGCCAGCAGCGTAGATCCCGGCGCTGGGGATACGCAGTATTTT. It is translated as CASSVDPGAGDTQYF.

This clone was observed a handful of times. This chain links TRBV10-2 with TRBJ2-1; possibly TRBD2 for D (7 bases). The CDR3 totals 15 residues. Trimming shortened V by 6 bases and J by 9 bases, and 21 bases separated the two germline ends. Germline V gene data show CDR1 as WSHSY and CDR2 as SAAADI. CDR3 sequence reads: CASSGGLAVLGEQFF. In DNA, the CDR3 is TGCGCCAGCAGCGGGGGGCTAGCGGTACTTGGTGAGCAGTTCTTC.

The chain joins TRBV7-9 to TRBJ2-1; weak D call: TRBD2 (5 bases). Per germline, CDR1 SEHNR and CDR2 FQNEAQ (reference sequence). CDR3 length: 15 residues. The ends were cut back, 4 bases at V and 10 bases at J, with 20 bases in the middle. The CDR3 DNA is TGTGCCAGCAGCTCAACTAGATCCCCGGCTGGCGAGCAGTTCTTC. Its translation: CASSSTRSPAGEQFF.

The V gene is TRBV30, the J gene TRBJ2-1, with a possible D match to TRBD1 (6 bases). CDR1 is GTSNPN and CDR2 is SVGIG in the germline V gene (reference sequence). The CDR3 consists of 15 residues. Trimming left V 5 bases short and J 0 bases short, with 14 bases between. This chain's CDR3 is CAWDLGQSSYNEQFF. The CDR3 DNA follows: TGTGCCTGGGACCTAGGACAGAGCTCCTACAATGAGCAGTTCTTC.

The chain links TRBV15 to TRBJ2-3; 8 nucleotides agree with TRBD2. CDR3 length equals 14 residues. Germline V CDR1 and CDR2: LNHNV, YYDKDF (reference sequence). With 3 bases clipped from V and 3 bases from J, the junction kept 2 bases outside the gene matches. The CDR3 DNA follows: TGTGCCACCAGCAGGTTAGCGGGAACAGATACGCAGTATTTT. Encoded protein: CATSRLAGTDTQYF.